The TCR beta chain under discussion was sequenced for a study of Graves' ophthalmopathy and Graves' hyperthyroidism. At least ten counts were recorded for this clonotype. Antigen unknown. V lost 5 bases to trimming and J lost 6 bases; unmatched junction nucleotides: 4. This CDR3 has 12 amino acids. Overall study findings and caveats: Most expanded clonotypes in thyroid above 0.001 frequency also showed up in blood.

Transcripts of RNA were the source for amplifying TCR beta CDR3 regions. An opening RT-PCR round employed HTBI primers and preceded a second-round multiplex PCR. TCRdb itself ran the multiplex PCR reads through MiXCR, one entry per CDR3 protein. The sample has nearly 400,000 distinct CDR3 sequences, around 16% seen once. Patients were diagnosed from clinical symptoms, serum thyroxine, TRAb, thyroid ultrasound and orbital computed tomography. The gene calls are TRBV12-3 or TRBV12-4 and TRBJ2-7, with 7 bases identical to TRBD2. Sequences were obtained from peripheral blood. This clonotype was sampled from a woman aged 18-35 years with Graves' ophthalmopathy. The CDR3, as DNA: TGTGCCAGCAGTATCCGCGGGAGCGAGCAGTACTTC. This translates into CASSIRGSEQYF.